The entry below gives a single TCR beta chain sequence along with its context. Alongside a J-beta primer mix, a sample-barcoded 5' primer served in a second PCR lasting about 7 to 11 cycles. One entry per CDR3 protein results from TCRdb running MiXCR on the 5' RACE reads. This sample carries roughly 730,000 distinct CDR3 sequences, just over 55% of them seen once, and the ten largest clones take roughly 25%. The source of the sample is a study of blood T cells in healthy people across ages. Sample donors were healthy Caucasian individuals that came from Russia, aged 6 to 90. Per sample, at least 6 micrograms of total RNA were extracted. The length of the CDR3 is 15 residues. Germline V CDR1 and CDR2: LGHNA, YNFKEQ.

The sequence came from a man between 35 and 55 years old in good health. The V gene is TRBV4-2, the J gene TRBJ2-1; no clear D. The DNA end favors TRBJ2-7, so the J call may be wrong. Sequencing was performed on blood. CDR3 region: CASSQGTNRWLEQYF. For the CDR3, the DNA is TGTGCCAGCAGCCAAGGGACCAACCGGTGGTTGGAGCAGTACTTC.